The rows below give T cell receptor beta chains drawn from one sample of a study of blood T cell repertoires in COVID-19. TCRdb's table, derived via immunoSEQ multiplex PCR, lists solely in-frame clones and lacks some. In the table there are roughly 300,000 clones, less than 90% of which are singletons. The specimen sequenced was PBMCs or T cells enriched from blood (not recorded which). These receptors were taken from a woman aged 25 to 39 who had recovered from COVID-19. Each CDR3 is given with its conserved first and last residue. The order of the fields is V gene, D gene, J gene, clone size, CDR3 protein, CDR3 DNA. A D gene is named only where the DNA matches it firmly. Some rows have no size entry. The others give once, few or many, or a class for an expanded clone.

V gene: TRBV5-1
D gene: TRBD2
J gene: TRBJ2-1
clone size: -
CDR3 protein: CASSSLAGGNEQFF
CDR3 DNA: TGCGCCAGCAGCTCCCTAGCGGGGGGCAATGAGCAGTTCTTC

V gene: TRBV7-2
D gene: TRBD2
J gene: TRBJ2-7
clone size: -
CDR3 protein: CASSLSGGPGWEQYF
CDR3 DNA: TGTGCCAGCAGCTTAAGCGGGGGGCCCGGGTGGGAGCAGTACTTC

V gene: TRBV3-1/TRBV3-2
D gene: -
J gene: TRBJ2-1
clone size: -
CDR3 protein: CASSQERGYNEQFF
CDR3 DNA: TGTGCCAGCAGCCAAGAAAGGGGTTACAATGAGCAGTTCTTC

V gene: TRBV2
D gene: TRBD1
J gene: TRBJ2-1
clone size: -
CDR3 protein: CASSQGQGGWNEQFF
CDR3 DNA: TGTGCCAGCAGTCAGGGACAGGGGGGCTGGAATGAGCAGTTCTTC

V gene: TRBV5-6
D gene: TRBD1
J gene: TRBJ2-1
clone size: -
CDR3 protein: CASSRSGTGGWNEQFF
CDR3 DNA: TGTGCCAGCAGCCGTTCCGGGACAGGGGGCTGGAATGAGCAGTTCTTC

V gene: TRBV2
D gene: TRBD2
J gene: TRBJ2-5
clone size: -
CDR3 protein: CASSEGLAGDSQETQYF
CDR3 DNA: TGTGCCAGCAGTGAGGGACTAGCGGGGGACAGCCAAGAGACCCAGTACTTC

V gene: TRBV6-1
D gene: -
J gene: TRBJ1-2
clone size: -
CDR3 protein: CATTPGYGYTF
CDR3 DNA: TGTGCCACTACCCCGGGCTATGGCTACACCTTC

V gene: TRBV18
D gene: -
J gene: TRBJ2-1
clone size: -
CDR3 protein: CASSPGGTQYNEQFF
CDR3 DNA: TGTGCCAGCTCACCAGGGGGGACTCAATACAATGAGCAGTTCTTC

V gene: TRBV27
D gene: -
J gene: TRBJ1-1
clone size: few
CDR3 protein: CASSLDRHTEAFF
CDR3 DNA: TGTGCCAGCAGTTTAGACAGACACACTGAAGCTTTCTTT

V gene: TRBV3-1/TRBV3-2
D gene: -
J gene: TRBJ1-2
clone size: -
CDR3 protein: CASSQDLGSVYGYTF
CDR3 DNA: TGTGCCAGCAGCCAAGATCTCGGGTCAGTCTATGGCTACACCTTC

V gene: TRBV2
D gene: -
J gene: TRBJ2-7
clone size: -
CDR3 protein: CASSGQGQYF
CDR3 DNA: TGTGCCAGCAGTGGGCAGGGGCAGTACTTC

V gene: TRBV2
D gene: -
J gene: TRBJ2-2
clone size: -
CDR3 protein: CASTWTDPANTGELFF
CDR3 DNA: TGTGCCAGCACCTGGACAGACCCAGCGAACACCGGGGAGCTGTTTTTT

V gene: TRBV28
D gene: TRBD1
J gene: TRBJ2-7
clone size: -
CDR3 protein: CASRAGTGNPYEQYF
CDR3 DNA: TGTGCCAGCAGGGCCGGGACAGGGAACCCCTACGAGCAGTACTTC

V gene: TRBV29-1
D gene: -
J gene: TRBJ1-1
clone size: -
CDR3 protein: CSVYRLNTEAFF
CDR3 DNA: TGCAGCGTCTACAGGCTGAACACTGAAGCTTTCTTT

V gene: TRBV12-3/TRBV12-4
D gene: -
J gene: TRBJ1-4
clone size: -
CDR3 protein: CASSFIRGEKLFF
CDR3 DNA: TGTGCCAGCAGTTTCATTCGGGGGGAAAAACTGTTTTTT

V gene: TRBV5-6
D gene: TRBD2
J gene: TRBJ2-1
clone size: -
CDR3 protein: CASSLWASPGLAGMEQFF
CDR3 DNA: TGTGCCAGCAGCTTGTGGGCCTCCCCGGGACTAGCGGGGATGGAGCAGTTCTTC

V gene: TRBV6-2/TRBV6-3
D gene: -
J gene: TRBJ2-3
clone size: -
CDR3 protein: CASSFRDSQDTQYF
CDR3 DNA: TGTGCCAGCAGTTTCCGGGACTCCCAGGATACGCAGTATTTT

V gene: TRBV19
D gene: -
J gene: TRBJ1-5
clone size: -
CDR3 protein: CASSVQGSNQPQHF
CDR3 DNA: TGTGCCAGTAGTGTTCAGGGTAGCAATCAGCCCCAGCATTTT

V gene: TRBV19
D gene: -
J gene: TRBJ2-2
clone size: -
CDR3 protein: CASSIAAGASYGELFF
CDR3 DNA: TGTGCCAGTAGTATAGCTGCGGGGGCCTCGTACGGGGAGCTGTTTTTT

V gene: TRBV19
D gene: -
J gene: TRBJ1-4
clone size: -
CDR3 protein: CASSIGSGGGKLFF
CDR3 DNA: TGTGCCAGTAGTATTGGGTCGGGCGGGGGAAAACTGTTTTTT

V gene: TRBV5-5
D gene: TRBD2
J gene: TRBJ2-5
clone size: -
CDR3 protein: CASSLGTSGGQETQYF
CDR3 DNA: TGTGCCAGCAGCTTAGGGACTAGCGGGGGCCAAGAGACCCAGTACTTC

V gene: TRBV7-2
D gene: TRBD1
J gene: TRBJ1-1
clone size: -
CDR3 protein: CATRQGVNTEAFF
CDR3 DNA: TGTGCCACTCGGCAGGGGGTAAACACTGAAGCTTTCTTT

V gene: TRBV2
D gene: TRBD1
J gene: TRBJ1-6
clone size: -
CDR3 protein: CASSEAGTGVSPLHF
CDR3 DNA: TGTGCCAGCAGTGAAGCTGGGACAGGGGTTTCACCCCTCCACTTT

V gene: TRBV9
D gene: -
J gene: TRBJ2-7
clone size: -
CDR3 protein: CASSVGFGSHEQYF
CDR3 DNA: TGTGCCAGCAGCGTAGGGTTTGGCTCCCACGAGCAGTACTTC

V gene: TRBV6-5
D gene: -
J gene: TRBJ1-2
clone size: -
CDR3 protein: CASNPRRASNYGYTF
CDR3 DNA: TGTGCCAGCAACCCTCGGAGGGCATCTAACTATGGCTACACCTTC

V gene: TRBV28
D gene: TRBD1
J gene: TRBJ2-5
clone size: once
CDR3 protein: CASSTPGTGKAETQYF
CDR3 DNA: TGTGCCAGCAGCACACCGGGGACAGGGAAGGCAGAGACCCAGTACTTC

V gene: TRBV28
D gene: TRBD1
J gene: TRBJ1-4
clone size: -
CDR3 protein: CASGQANEKLFF
CDR3 DNA: TGTGCCAGCGGACAGGCGAATGAAAAACTGTTTTTT

V gene: TRBV30
D gene: TRBD2
J gene: TRBJ2-1
clone size: -
CDR3 protein: CAWTGGEYNEQFF
CDR3 DNA: TGTGCCTGGACGGGGGGGGAGTACAATGAGCAGTTCTTC

V gene: TRBV5-1
D gene: -
J gene: TRBJ2-7
clone size: once
CDR3 protein: CASSLGVTGEQYF
CDR3 DNA: TGCGCCAGCAGCTTGGGGGTCACAGGGGAGCAGTACTTC

V gene: TRBV12-3/TRBV12-4
D gene: -
J gene: TRBJ2-3
clone size: -
CDR3 protein: CASSSEVRDTQYF
CDR3 DNA: TGTGCCAGCAGTTCGGAGGTGAGGGATACGCAGTATTTT

V gene: TRBV6-5
D gene: TRBD1
J gene: TRBJ2-7
clone size: -
CDR3 protein: CASNGQAYEQYF
CDR3 DNA: TGTGCCAGCAATGGACAGGCCTACGAGCAGTACTTC

V gene: TRBV19
D gene: TRBD1
J gene: TRBJ2-4
clone size: -
CDR3 protein: CASTQGAQNIQYF
CDR3 DNA: TGTGCCAGTACCCAGGGGGCACAAAACATTCAGTACTTC

V gene: TRBV4-1
D gene: -
J gene: TRBJ2-3
clone size: -
CDR3 protein: CASSQGAGAGAFDTQYF
CDR3 DNA: TGCGCCAGCAGCCAAGGCGCCGGGGCGGGGGCGTTTGATACGCAGTATTTT